This TCR beta chain derives from a study of T cells after posttransplantation cyclophosphamide. Study-wide results and limits: Blood and skin or GI T cell repertoires showed limited TRB overlap. Donor CD8+ memory clones often dominated recipient blood repertoires at later times.

The table came from immunoSEQ multiplex PCR; TCRdb's copy has only in-frame clones and leaves some out. The table includes about 9,700 clones, roughly 98% detected once. The CDR3 sequence is 18 residues long. V was pared by 2 bases and J by 0 bases, with 7 bases of the junction left unmatched. CDR1 is ENHRY and CDR2 is SYGVKD in the germline V gene. Cells defined as naive were viable CD3+CD4+ or CD3+CD8+ and CCR7+CD45RA+CD45RO-CD95-CD27+CD28+. As concerns this clone: Its antigen is not identified.

This TCR was sampled from an older woman in good health, CMV-negative, and a related stem cell transplant donor. The sample was naive CD4+ T cells sorted from PBMCs. This chain links TRBV10-3 with TRBJ2-6; 7 bases align to TRBD1. The CDR3 region has the DNA TGTGCCATCAGTGAGCCTTTACAGGGGACCTCTGGGGCCAACGTCCTGACTTTC. Protein sequence: CAISEPLQGTSGANVLTF.